What follows is one T cell receptor (beta chain) and its context. Its antigen is unknown. No base qualities exist here, and no much larger clone lies one base off it. The first patient joined ICON in 2016, and enrollment wrapped up when the last patient was enrolled in September 2018. A subcohort of some 80 patients provided fresh tumor and matched uninvolved tissue for in-depth immune analyses, with TCR sequencing among those analyses. TCR sequencing was performed on DNA isolated from bulk tissue, without cell sorting. These data come from a study of tumor-infiltrating lymphocytes in localized non-small cell lung cancer (dated by TCRdb to 2020 to 2023). Notes on the research overall: The cohort covered several histologies, both smokers and never-smokers, and patients whose samples were collected after neoadjuvant chemotherapy. Resected tumor tissue and uninvolved lung tissue described as non-adjacent to the tumor were contributed by each patient, with both tissues obtained from the same patient. Flow cytometry, multiplex immunofluorescence, RNA-seq, exome sequencing and proteomics were applied to the same patients as TCR sequencing, which was one of several integrated assays. In total, the ICON cohort was made up of over a hundred surgical patients who had localized non-small cell lung cancer and whose tumors were resected. For 55 to 70 patients, immunoSEQ T-cell fraction was compared between paired tumor and uninvolved lung.

The T-cell fraction in tumor and uninvolved lung tissue was provided by TCR sequencing with the immunoSEQ assay. Concerning the study's data processing: For survival analysis, patients were split into high (upper tertile) and low (lower two tertiles) T-cell fraction groups and compared by log-rank test. A signed-rank test was used to test differences in T-cell fraction between paired tumor and uninvolved lung samples. TCRdb stores this immuneACCESS table with in-frame sequences only. Part of the clones is absent; in the studies checked, under half of the shortfall reflects unresolved V genes, and no reason is known for the rest. Clone size and the V and J calls come from that table; the DNA yielded D and trimming. This sample has approximately 21,000 clones in its table, and roughly three quarters of those were observed once. Around 3.3% of the sample is in the top ten clones. On the study overall, not on this receptor specifically: Since assay coverage differed from patient to patient depending on how much tissue was available, TCR sequencing was done for only a subset of the cohort. Because different assays used different pieces of the same tissue, technical variation could not be distinguished from intratumor heterogeneity. No difference in TCR-derived T-cell fraction was observed between the flow cytometry-defined immunotypes IM1 (good prognosis) and IM2 (poor prognosis). No association of tumor T-cell fraction from TCR sequencing with recurrence-free survival was found (p = 0.61). Consistent with immunofluorescence CD3 counts, TCRbeta sequencing supported greater T cell infiltration in tumors than in uninvolved lung tissue.

The CDR3 measures 14 amino acids from cysteine to phenylalanine. The sequence is cut down to CDR3 DNA, 42 bases in frame from base 1. Ends trimmed: V by 3 bases, J by 7 bases; bases unmatched to a gene: 9. CDR1 and CDR2 (SGDLS, YYNGEE) derive from the germline V gene. Recombination joined TRBV9 with TRBJ1-2; 7 central bases correspond to TRBD1. The sample was lung tumor tissue. The sequence was collected from a human donor with non-small cell lung cancer. In nucleotides, the sequence is TGTGCCAGCAGCGCTACAGACAGGGCGGTTGGCTACACCTTC. Translation gives CASSATDRAVGYTF.